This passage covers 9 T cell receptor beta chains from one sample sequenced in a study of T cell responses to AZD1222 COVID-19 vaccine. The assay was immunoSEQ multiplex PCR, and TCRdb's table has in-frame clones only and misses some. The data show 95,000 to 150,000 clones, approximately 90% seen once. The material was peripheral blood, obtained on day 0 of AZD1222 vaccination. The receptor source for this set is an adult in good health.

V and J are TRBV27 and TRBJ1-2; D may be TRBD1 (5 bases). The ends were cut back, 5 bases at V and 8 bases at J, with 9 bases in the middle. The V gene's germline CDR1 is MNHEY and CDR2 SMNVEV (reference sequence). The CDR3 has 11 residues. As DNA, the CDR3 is TGTGCCAGCAGTCCAGGGATCGGCTACACCTTC. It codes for CASSPGIGYTF.

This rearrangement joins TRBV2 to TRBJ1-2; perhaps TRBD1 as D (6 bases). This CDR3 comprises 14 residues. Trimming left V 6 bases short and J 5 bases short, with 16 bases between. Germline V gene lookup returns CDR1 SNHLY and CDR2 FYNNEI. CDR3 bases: TGTGCCAGCAGGCTAGAACAGGGAGGATATGGCTACACCTTC. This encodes CASRLEQGGYGYTF. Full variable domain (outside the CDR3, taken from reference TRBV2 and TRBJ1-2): EPEVTQTPSHQVTQMGQEVILRCVPISNHLYFYWYRQILGQKVEFLVSFYNNEISEKSEIFDDQFSVERPDGSNFTLKIRSTKLEDSAMYFCASRLEQGGYGYTFGSGTRLTVV.

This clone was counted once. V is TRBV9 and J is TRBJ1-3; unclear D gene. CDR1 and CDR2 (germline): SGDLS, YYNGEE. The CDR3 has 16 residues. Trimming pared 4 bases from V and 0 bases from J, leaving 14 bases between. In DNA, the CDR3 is TGTGCCAGCAGCCCAAGTCTGTGGGGCTCTGGAAACACCATATATTTT. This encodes CASSPSLWGSGNTIYF.

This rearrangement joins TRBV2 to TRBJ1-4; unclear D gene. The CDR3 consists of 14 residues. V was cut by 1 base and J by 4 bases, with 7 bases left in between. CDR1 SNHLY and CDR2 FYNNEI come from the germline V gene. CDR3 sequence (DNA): TGTGCCAGCAGTGAAGAGGGTCATAATGAAAAACTGTTTTTT. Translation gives CASSEEGHNEKLFF.

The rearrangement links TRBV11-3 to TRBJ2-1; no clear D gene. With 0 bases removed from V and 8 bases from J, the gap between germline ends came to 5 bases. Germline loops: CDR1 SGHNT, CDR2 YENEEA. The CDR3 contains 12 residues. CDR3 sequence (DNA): TGTGCCAGCAGCTTAGATCGCTATGAGCAGTTCTTC. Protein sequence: CASSLDRYEQFF.

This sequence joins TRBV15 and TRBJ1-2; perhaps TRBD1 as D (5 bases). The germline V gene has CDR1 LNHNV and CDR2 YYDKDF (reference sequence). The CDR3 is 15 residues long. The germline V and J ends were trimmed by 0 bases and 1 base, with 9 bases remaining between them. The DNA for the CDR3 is TGTGCCACCAGCAGAGATTCGGGGGTTAACTATGGCTACACCTTC. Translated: CATSRDSGVNYGYTF.

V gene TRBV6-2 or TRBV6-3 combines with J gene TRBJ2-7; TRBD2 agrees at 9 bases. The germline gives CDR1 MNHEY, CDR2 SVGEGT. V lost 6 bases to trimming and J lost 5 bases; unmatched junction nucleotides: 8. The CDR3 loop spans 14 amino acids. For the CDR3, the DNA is TGTGCCAGCAGCCTAGCGGGAACCAGCGACGAGCAGTACGTC. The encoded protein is CASSLAGTSDEQYV.

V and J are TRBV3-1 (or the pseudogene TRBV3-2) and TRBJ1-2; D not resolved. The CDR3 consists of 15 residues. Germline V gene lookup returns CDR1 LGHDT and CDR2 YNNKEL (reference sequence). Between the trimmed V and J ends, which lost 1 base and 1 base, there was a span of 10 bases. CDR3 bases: TGTGCCAGCAGCCAAGGGTTTGGCTATAACTATGGCTACACCTTC. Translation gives CASSQGFGYNYGYTF.

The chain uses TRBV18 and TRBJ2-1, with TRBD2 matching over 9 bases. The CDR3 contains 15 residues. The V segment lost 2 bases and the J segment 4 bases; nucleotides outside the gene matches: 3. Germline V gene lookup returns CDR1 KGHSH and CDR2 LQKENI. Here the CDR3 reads CASSPVLAGYNEQFF. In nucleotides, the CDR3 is TGTGCCAGCTCACCAGTCCTAGCGGGATACAATGAGCAGTTCTTC.